The source of this T cell receptor (beta chain) is a study of T cell clones after liver transplantation. Looking at the study overall: Blood was drawn pre-transplant, before withdrawal, and after full or failed withdrawal.

TCRdb's copy holds only in-frame clones and misses some; the assay was immunoSEQ multiplex PCR. The sample carries 95,000 to 110,000 clones, about 88% recorded once. V gave up 2 bases and J gave up 1 base, with 8 bases separating them. Germline lookup yields CDR1 MDHEN and CDR2 SYDVKM. The CDR3 length is 14 residues. This sample comprised CD4+ T cells from blood, obtained around 48 months after liver transplant. This receptor was identified in a human patient who received a liver transplant. A subset of T cells may come from the graft donor. The chain carries TRBV28 and TRBJ1-1; D not certain. CDR3 nucleotide sequence: TGTGCCAGCAGTTTACCCGCAGAGAACACTGAAGCTTTCTTT. This sequence encodes CASSLPAENTEAFF.